These T cell receptor beta chains were read from a single sample in a study of blood T cells in healthy people across ages. TCRdb itself ran the 5' RACE reads through MiXCR, one entry per CDR3 protein. The repertoire includes 700,000 or so distinct CDR3 sequences, 22% of them detected once, and roughly 22% sits in the top ten. Material: blood. Every receptor here comes from a man in his 70s in good health. Each CDR3 is given with its conserved first and last residue. The order of the fields is J gene, clone size, V gene, D gene, CDR3 protein, CDR3 DNA. The D gene is left open where the match is weak. Clone sizes are given selectively: once, few, many, or a class where the clone is expanded.

>TRBJ1-5|few|TRBV20-1|.
CSAKPEYSNQPQHF
TGCAGTGCAAAGCCCGAGTATAGCAATCAGCCCCAGCATTTT
>TRBJ2-3|few|TRBV12-3/TRBV12-4|.
CASARLVPDTQYF
TGTGCCAGCGCTCGGTTAGTCCCAGATACGCAGTATTTT
>TRBJ1-6|.|TRBV10-3|.
CAISEVGNSPLHF
TGTGCCATCAGTGAGGTTGGAAATTCACCCCTCCACTTT
>TRBJ2-6|many|TRBV23-1|.
CASRDTPYFSGANVLTF
TGCGCCAGCAGAGACACCCCTTACTTCTCTGGGGCCAACGTCCTGACTTTC
>TRBJ2-2|.|TRBV5-1|.
CASSLELWGNTGELFF
TGCGCCAGCAGCTTGGAACTGTGGGGGAACACCGGGGAGCTGTTTTTT
>TRBJ1-2|.|TRBV30|.
CAFGLGGSDGYTF
TGTGCCTTCGGTCTGGGGGGCTCGGATGGCTACACCTTC
>TRBJ1-1|.|TRBV6-1|.
CASSEAWGTMNTEAFF
TGTGCCAGCAGTGAAGCCTGGGGCACCATGAACACTGAAGCTTTCTTT
>TRBJ1-1|few|TRBV28|.
CASSLHRSNTEAFF
TGTGCCAGCAGTTTGCACAGGAGTAACACTGAAGCTTTCTTT
>TRBJ2-6|few|TRBV29-1|TRBD1
CSVAAGGSSGANVLTF
TGCAGCGTTGCGGCAGGGGGAAGCTCTGGGGCCAACGTCCTGACTTTC
>TRBJ2-7|few|TRBV6-6|.
CASSRLGEYEQYF
TGTGCCAGCAGTCGACTCGGAGAGTACGAGCAGTACTTC
>TRBJ2-3|.|TRBV5-1|.
CASSLSSGPLDTQYF
TGCGCCAGCAGCTTATCGAGCGGTCCCTTGGATACGCAGTATTTT
>TRBJ2-1|.|TRBV20-1|TRBD2
CSAGLAGGRYEQFF
TGCAGTGCGGGTCTAGCGGGGGGTCGGTATGAGCAGTTCTTC
>TRBJ2-1|.|TRBV27|TRBD2
CASSWTSAYNEQFF
TGTGCCAGCAGCTGGACTAGCGCATACAATGAGCAGTTCTTC
>TRBJ2-1|.|TRBV5-1|TRBD2
CASRVASGRNEQFF
TGCGCCAGCAGGGTGGCTAGCGGGAGAAATGAGCAGTTCTTC
>TRBJ2-7|few|TRBV3-1|.
CASSQVLVSEQYF
TGTGCCAGCAGCCAAGTCTTAGTTTCCGAGCAGTACTTC
>TRBJ2-1|few|TRBV6-6|.
CASSYSMINEQFF
TGTGCCAGCAGTTACTCGATGATCAATGAGCAGTTCTTC
>TRBJ1-4|.|TRBV4-1|.
CASSQGWGSNEKLFF
TGCGCCAGCAGCCAAGGATGGGGGTCTAATGAAAAACTGTTTTTT
>TRBJ2-1|few|TRBV6-6|TRBD1
CASSYSPTGGYNEQFF
TGTGCCAGCAGTTACTCACCCACAGGGGGTTACAATGAGCAGTTCTTC
>TRBJ1-1|.|TRBV5-1|.
CASSPTVDTLGTEAFF
TGCGCCAGCAGCCCAACCGTGGACACCTTGGGGACTGAAGCTTTCTTT
>TRBJ1-2|few|TRBV29-1|.
CSAGGTNYGYTF
TGCAGCGCCGGTGGAACCAACTATGGCTACACCTTC
>TRBJ1-1|few|TRBV15|.
CATSREIPPTTEAFF
TGTGCCACCAGCAGAGAGATCCCCCCGACCACTGAAGCTTTCTTT
>TRBJ1-5|.|TRBV7-8|.
CASSSKINQPQHF
TGTGCCAGCAGCTCAAAGATCAATCAGCCCCAGCATTTT
>TRBJ2-1|few|TRBV3-1|TRBD2
CASSPLSGAPYNEQFF
TGTGCCAGCAGCCCTCTTAGCGGGGCCCCCTACAATGAGCAGTTCTTC
>TRBJ2-5|.|TRBV28|.
CASMVELGTQYF
TGTGCCAGCATGGTGGAGTTGGGGACCCAGTACTTC
>TRBJ2-3|few|TRBV12-3/TRBV12-4|.
CASSWGDGSTDTQYF
TGTGCCAGCAGTTGGGGGGACGGCAGCACAGATACGCAGTATTTT
>TRBJ2-2|few|TRBV20-1|.
CSASDAPGTGELFF
TGCAGTGCTAGTGATGCCCCTGGGACCGGGGAGCTGTTTTTT
>TRBJ2-3|once|TRBV12-3/TRBV12-4|TRBD2
CASKPAGFTDTQYF
TGTGCCAGCAAACCAGCGGGGTTCACAGATACGCAGTATTTT
>TRBJ2-1|few|TRBV4-1|TRBD1
CASSHKVGTGNNEQFF
TGCGCCAGCAGCCATAAAGTCGGGACAGGGAACAATGAGCAGTTCTTC
>TRBJ1-2|.|TRBV11-2|.
CASSLDQVYGYTF
TGTGCCAGCAGCTTAGATCAGGTCTATGGCTACACCTTC
>TRBJ2-1|.|TRBV29-1|.
CSVDRHPNNEQFF
TGCAGCGTTGACAGACACCCTAACAATGAGCAGTTCTTC
>TRBJ1-1|.|TRBV20-1|TRBD1
CSARDPVGTGSSEAFF
TGCAGTGCTAGAGACCCGGTTGGGACAGGGTCATCGGAAGCTTTCTTT
>TRBJ2-1|.|TRBV20-1|.
CSARSGREQFF
TGCAGTGCTCGTAGCGGTCGGGAGCAGTTCTTC
>TRBJ1-5|few|TRBV6-5|.
CASSRSGQVDQPQHF
TGTGCCAGCAGTCGCTCAGGGCAGGTCGATCAGCCCCAGCATTTT
>TRBJ2-4|.|TRBV29-1|.
CRGPGTLDPLAKNIQYF
TGCAGAGGACCCGGGACCCTAGACCCTTTAGCCAAAAACATTCAGTACTTC
>TRBJ2-6|few|TRBV28|.
CATKTGGGCSGANVLTF
TGTGCCACGAAGACAGGAGGGGGGTGCTCTGGGGCCAACGTCCTGACTTTC
>TRBJ1-4|.|TRBV11-3|TRBD1
CASSLGQGQNEKLFF
TGTGCCAGCAGCTTAGGACAGGGACAGAATGAAAAACTGTTTTTT
>TRBJ2-4|.|TRBV20-1|TRBD1
CSATGQGATIQYF
TGCAGTGCTACCGGACAGGGGGCGACCATTCAGTACTTC
>TRBJ2-3|once|TRBV9|.
CASSALRQSTDTQYF
TGTGCCAGCAGCGCACTGAGACAGAGCACAGATACGCAGTATTTT
>TRBJ1-4|.|TRBV28|.
CASSSIREDEKLFF
TGTGCCAGCAGTTCCATTAGGGAGGATGAAAAGCTGTTTTTT
>TRBJ1-1|.|TRBV29-1|.
CSVPDNTEAFF
TGCAGCGTTCCAGACAACACTGAAGCTTTCTTT
>TRBJ1-2|.|TRBV4-1|.
CASSQEQGIYGYTF
TGCGCCAGCAGCCAAGAACAGGGCATCTATGGCTACACCTTC
>TRBJ2-3|few|TRBV7-2|.
CASSSGPAADTQYF
TGTGCCAGCAGCTCGGGACCCGCGGCGGATACGCAGTATTTT
>TRBJ1-4|many|TRBV5-1|TRBD1
CASSLSGGGEKLFF
TGCGCCAGCAGCTTGTCAGGGGGTGGCGAAAAACTGTTTTTT
>TRBJ2-5|.|TRBV15|.
CATSRGIGQQETQYF
TGTGCCACCAGCAGAGGAATCGGTCAGCAAGAGACCCAGTACTTC
>TRBJ2-7|few|TRBV9|.
CASSVADSTYYEQYF
TGTGCCAGCAGCGTAGCGGACAGCACCTACTACGAGCAGTACTTC
>TRBJ1-5|.|TRBV6-2/TRBV6-3|.
CASSPHQGKANRPQHF
TGTGCCAGCAGTCCTCATCAGGGGAAGGCCAATAGGCCCCAGCATTTT
>TRBJ1-2|few|TRBV20-1|TRBD1
CSATQGANNYGYTF
TGCAGTGCCACACAGGGGGCTAATAACTATGGCTACACCTTC
>TRBJ2-1|.|TRBV4-2|TRBD2
CASSHLTLAEGGWEQFF
TGTGCCAGCAGCCACCTAACACTAGCGGAGGGCGGTTGGGAGCAGTTCTTC
>TRBJ1-4|few|TRBV18|.
CASSPPGGRGEKLFF
TGTGCCAGCTCACCACCAGGAGGGCGCGGTGAAAAACTGTTTTTT
>TRBJ2-1|.|TRBV20-1|.
CSARDPAVREQFF
TGCAGTGCTAGAGATCCGGCAGTAAGGGAGCAGTTCTTC
>TRBJ2-3|few|TRBV5-1|.
CASSGEPDTQYF
TGCGCCAGCAGCGGGGAGCCAGATACGCAGTATTTT
>TRBJ2-7|.|TRBV10-2|TRBD1
CASRGQDHEQYF
TGCGCCAGCAGAGGACAGGACCACGAGCAGTACTTC
>TRBJ1-3|few|TRBV5-1|.
CASSIATGLFSGNTIYF
TGCGCCAGCAGCATCGCGACAGGACTCTTCTCTGGAAACACCATATATTTT
>TRBJ2-1|.|TRBV27|.
CASNPRGFGKQFF
TGTGCCAGCAACCCCCGAGGTTTCGGGAAGCAGTTCTTC
>TRBJ2-5|.|TRBV6-4|.
CASSGTPVDSETQYF
TGTGCCAGCAGTGGGACTCCCGTGGATTCGGAGACCCAGTACTTC